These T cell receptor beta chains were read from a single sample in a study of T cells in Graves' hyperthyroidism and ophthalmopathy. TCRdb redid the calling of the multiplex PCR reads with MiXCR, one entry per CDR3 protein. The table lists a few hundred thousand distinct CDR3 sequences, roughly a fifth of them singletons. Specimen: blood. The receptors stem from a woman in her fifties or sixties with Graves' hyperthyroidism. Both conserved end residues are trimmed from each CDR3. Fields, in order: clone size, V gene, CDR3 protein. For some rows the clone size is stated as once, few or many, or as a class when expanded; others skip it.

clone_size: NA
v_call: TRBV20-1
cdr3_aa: SARKNRDRGPNRNTGELF

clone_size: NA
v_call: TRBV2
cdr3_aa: ASISQLGEKLF

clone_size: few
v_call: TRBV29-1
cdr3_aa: SVATGVHDYT

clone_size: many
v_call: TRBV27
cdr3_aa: ASSPSYGNTIY

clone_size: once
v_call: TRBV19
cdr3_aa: ASTSAGLVNTGELF

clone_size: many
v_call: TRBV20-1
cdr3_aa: SAREGNVNTIY

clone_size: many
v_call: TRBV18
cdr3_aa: ASSGGQDTQY

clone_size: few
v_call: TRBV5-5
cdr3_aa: ASSLRWGADTQY

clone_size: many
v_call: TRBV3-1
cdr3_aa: ASSQDAAGAPGETQY

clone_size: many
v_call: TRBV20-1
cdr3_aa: SPYRASGANVLT

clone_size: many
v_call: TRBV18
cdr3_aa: ASSPRTGWNTEAF

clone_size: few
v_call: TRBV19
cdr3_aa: ASSTGTGINQPQH

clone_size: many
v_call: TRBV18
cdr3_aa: ASSPGRSLYEAF

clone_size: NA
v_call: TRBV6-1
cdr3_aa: ASTLGPPDSPLH

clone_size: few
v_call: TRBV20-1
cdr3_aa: SARGDSGGSEQY

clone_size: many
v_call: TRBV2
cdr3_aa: ASSEARESEAF

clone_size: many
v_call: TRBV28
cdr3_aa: ASCRAYEQY

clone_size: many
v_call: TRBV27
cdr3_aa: ASSEGTGTYGYT

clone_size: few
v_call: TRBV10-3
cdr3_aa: AIRDGFYGYT

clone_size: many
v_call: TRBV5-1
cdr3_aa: ASSVGRVNTEAF

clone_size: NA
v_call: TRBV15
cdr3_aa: ATSRDQNEKLF

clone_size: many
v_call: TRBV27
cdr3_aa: ASGTGLDYGYT

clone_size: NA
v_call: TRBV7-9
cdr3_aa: ASSLGTSGIDEQF

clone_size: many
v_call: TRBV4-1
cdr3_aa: ASSQPGQGGQPQH

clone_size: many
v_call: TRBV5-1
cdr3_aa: ASSLVGEGSTEAF

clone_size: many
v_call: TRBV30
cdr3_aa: AWKLAWSLFLDTQY

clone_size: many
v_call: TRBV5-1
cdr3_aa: ASSLGGDGTDTQY

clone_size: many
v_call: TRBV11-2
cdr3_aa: ASSFTAGGTEAF

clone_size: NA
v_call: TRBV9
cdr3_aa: ASSARLAGVPEQF

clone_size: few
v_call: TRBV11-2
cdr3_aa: ASSSPRHYNEQF

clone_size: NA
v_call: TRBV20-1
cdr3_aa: SAEPGQTLYGYT

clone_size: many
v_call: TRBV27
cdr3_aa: ASSPGKAGANVLT

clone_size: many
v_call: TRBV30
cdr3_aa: AWNTPRFRNEKLF

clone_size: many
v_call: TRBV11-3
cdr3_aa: ASSLGSEGNQPQH

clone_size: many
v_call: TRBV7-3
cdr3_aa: ASSLRGRPNTEAF

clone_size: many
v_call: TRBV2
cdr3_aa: ASKGQGYNEQY

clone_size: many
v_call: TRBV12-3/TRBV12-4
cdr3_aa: ASNSREMNTEAF

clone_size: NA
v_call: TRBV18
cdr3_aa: ASSPLLGQSYEQY

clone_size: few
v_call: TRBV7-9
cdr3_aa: ASSRRDRSYEQY

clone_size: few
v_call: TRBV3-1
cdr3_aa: ASSQDFWFSDNSPLH

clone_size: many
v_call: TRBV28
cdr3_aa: ASSLSSYGYT

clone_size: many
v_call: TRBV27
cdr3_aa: ASSSTGTGDSPLH

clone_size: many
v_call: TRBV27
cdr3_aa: ASSQGRGRQETQY

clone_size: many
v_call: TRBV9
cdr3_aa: ASSVGEGRGETQY

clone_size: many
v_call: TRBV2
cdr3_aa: ARTPGLAGGRFTGELF

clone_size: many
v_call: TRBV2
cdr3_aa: ASSEQVYGYT

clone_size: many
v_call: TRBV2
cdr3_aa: ASSEALSGGTREQY

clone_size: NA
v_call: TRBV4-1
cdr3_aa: ASRRGQEANSPLH

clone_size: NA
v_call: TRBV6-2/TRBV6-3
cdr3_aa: ASGRALSSGANVLT

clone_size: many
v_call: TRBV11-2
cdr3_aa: ASSFRGAGTDTQY

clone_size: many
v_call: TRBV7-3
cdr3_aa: ASSSRGMGTEAF

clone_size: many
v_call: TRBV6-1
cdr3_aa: ASSESGTPGHTQY

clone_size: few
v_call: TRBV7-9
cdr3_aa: ASSLIRAGGSDTQY

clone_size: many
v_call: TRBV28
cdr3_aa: ASSFFFGGFHENTEAF